These 6 T cell receptor beta chains were sequenced from one sample in a study of shared clonotypes between healthy human individuals. CD45RO negativity and positive selection for CCR7 defined naive CD8 cells, a population that excluded terminally differentiated effector memory CD45RA+ cells. Repertoires were generated with immunoSEQ multiplex PCR, while TCRdb's copy carries only in-frame clones and drops some. The table shows over 2 million clones, with approximately 95% occurring only once. Sequencing used naive CD8+ T cells sorted from blood. These receptors originate from a man younger than 35 in good health.

The chain combines TRBV13 with TRBJ1-1; 9 bases are a match to TRBD1. The CDR3 totals 14 residues. Germline CDR1 reads PRHDT; CDR2 reads FYEKMQ (reference sequence). The trim removed 6 bases at V and 4 bases at J, leaving 6 bases unmatched. CDR3 in amino acids: CASRQRTGVTEAFF. In nucleotides, the CDR3 is TGTGCCAGCAGACAAAGGACAGGGGTCACTGAAGCTTTCTTT.

The rearrangement uses TRBV7-9 and TRBJ1-5; TRBD1 matches 7 bases. Germline CDR1 reads SEHNR; CDR2 reads FQNEAQ (reference sequence). The ends lost 5 bases at V and 2 bases at J; junction bases unmatched: 6. The CDR3 has 15 residues. This CDR3 reads CASSTDREGNQPQHF. The CDR3 region has the DNA TGTGCCAGCAGCACTGACAGGGAGGGCAATCAGCCCCAGCATTTT.

The chain combines TRBV7-2 with TRBJ2-7; 7 bases align to TRBD1. The CDR3 extends over 14 amino acids. Looked up from germline, CDR1 is SGHTA and CDR2 is FQGNSA. With 5 bases clipped from V and 7 bases from J, the junction kept 11 bases outside the gene matches. CDR3 amino acids: CASSDPTGIREQYF. DNA for the CDR3: TGTGCCAGCAGCGACCCGACAGGGATCCGTGAGCAGTACTTC.

This clone is a singleton in its sample. The chain has TRBV2 and TRBJ1-4; D unresolved. The CDR3 contains 13 residues. V was trimmed by 6 bases and J by 5 bases, leaving 10 bases between them. Per germline, CDR1 SNHLY and CDR2 FYNNEI. The CDR3 region has the DNA TGTGCCAGCAGGTTTACAGAGAATGAAAAACTGTTTTTT. As protein: CASRFTENEKLFF.

J is TRBJ2-1 and V is TRBV5-6; 9 bases line up with TRBD2. This CDR3 is 13 amino acids long. The trim removed 0 bases at V and 9 bases at J, leaving 1 base unmatched. Per the germline V gene, CDR1 is SGHDT and CDR2 is YYEEEE. The CDR3 sequence: CASSLVSGGEQFF. Written as DNA, the CDR3 is TGTGCCAGCAGCTTGGTTAGCGGGGGTGAGCAGTTCTTC. The variable domain in full, completed from reference TRBV5-6 and TRBJ2-1, reads DAGVTQSPTHLIKTRGQQVTLRCSPKSGHDTVSWYQQALGQGPQFIFQYYEEEERQRGNFPDRFSGHQFPNYSSELNVNALLLGDSALYLCASSLVSGGEQFFGPGTRLTVL.

This chain uses TRBV5-4 with TRBJ1-2, with TRBD1 matching 10 bases. The CDR3 extends over 14 amino acids. Germline loops: CDR1 SGHNT, CDR2 YYREEE (reference sequence). V shed 4 bases and J 4 bases; nucleotides not matched to a gene: 4. This chain's CDR3 is CASSPDRGVYGYTF. In nucleotides, the CDR3 is TGTGCCAGCAGCCCGGACAGGGGGGTCTATGGCTACACCTTC. Supplemented by reference TRBV5-4 and TRBJ1-2, the full variable domain reads ETGVTQSPTHLIKTRGQQVTLRCSSQSGHNTVSWYQQALGQGPQFIFQYYREEENGRGNFPPRFSGLQFPNYSSELNVNALELDDSALYLCASSPDRGVYGYTFGSGTRLTVV.